This T cell receptor (beta chain) is drawn from a study of blood T cell repertoires in COVID-19. In the study overall: Whether acute or convalescent, the COVID-19 samples came from the United States, Italy and Spain. In each case, the material was cDNA or gDNA derived from T cells, B-cell-depleted T cells, or PBMCs.

V gave up 0 bases and J gave up 10 bases, with 13 bases separating them. The CDR3 covers 14 residues. Germline-derived CDR1 and CDR2 are SEHNR and FQNEAQ (reference sequence). The authors' processing: Reference gene primer amplification yielded estimated nucleated cell counts. Here immunoSEQ multiplex PCR was the method, and the copy in TCRdb shows in-frame clones only, minus some. V, J and clone size are taken as reported in that table, and D and trimming were inferred from the DNA itself. The sample holds about 340,000 clones; 85% to 90% are singletons and the top ten take under 6.5%. It was during active infection that Seattle patients were enrolled and then longitudinally followed. The table lists this clone with a few counts.

The rearrangement joins TRBV7-9 to TRBJ2-1; D ambiguous. This receptor was identified in a woman aged 45-65 years with COVID-19, enrolled during active disease. The sequencing sample was made of peripheral blood. The CDR3 sequence: CASSLARNLLEQFF. The CDR3 DNA sequence: TGTGCCAGCAGCTTAGCGAGGAACCTGCTGGAGCAGTTCTTC.